Each of the 3 T cell receptor beta chains below was sequenced from the same sample in a study of blood T cells in healthy people across ages. PCR was performed a second time for 7 to 11 cycles using a sample-barcoded 5' primer and a J-beta primer mix. TCRdb independently ran MiXCR on the 5' RACE reads; one entry per CDR3 protein. Among roughly 800,000 distinct CDR3 sequences listed, 25% were seen once. These same data were also listed under a study on T cells of mothers and their children.

The sequencing sample was made of blood. Source of these receptors: a boy aged 10-17 years in good health.

This clonotype was counted many times. The chain recombines TRBV7-2 with TRBJ1-3, with 7 bases identical to TRBD1. The germline V gene has CDR1 SGHTA and CDR2 FQGNSA. The ends lost 2 bases at V and 0 bases at J; junction bases unmatched: 4. This CDR3 spans 16 amino acids. As DNA, the CDR3 is TGTGCCAGCAGCTTATCGGCAGGGGGCTCTGGAAACACCATATATTTT. It translates to CASSLSAGGSGNTIYF.

Many counts were recorded for this clonotype. The chain carries TRBV7-6 and TRBJ2-5; D possibly corresponds to TRBD1 (6 bases). Looked up from germline, CDR1 is SGHVS and CDR2 is FNYEAQ. V shed 4 bases and J shed 1 base, with 13 bases lying between them. The CDR3 extends over 15 amino acids. The CDR3 spells CASSSNGQLQETQYF. The CDR3 DNA sequence: TGTGCCAGCAGCTCGAACGGACAGCTCCAAGAGACCCAGTACTTC.

The rearrangement joins TRBV9 to TRBJ2-5, with D hard to call. With the DNA end fitting TRBJ2-1 better, the J assignment may be wrong. The CDR3 is 15 residues long. From germline, CDR1 is SGDLS and CDR2 YYNGEE. The CDR3 sequence is CASSVDWVERNEQFF. The CDR3 DNA reads TGTGCCAGCAGCGTAGACTGGGTTGAAAGGAATGAGCAGTTCTTC.